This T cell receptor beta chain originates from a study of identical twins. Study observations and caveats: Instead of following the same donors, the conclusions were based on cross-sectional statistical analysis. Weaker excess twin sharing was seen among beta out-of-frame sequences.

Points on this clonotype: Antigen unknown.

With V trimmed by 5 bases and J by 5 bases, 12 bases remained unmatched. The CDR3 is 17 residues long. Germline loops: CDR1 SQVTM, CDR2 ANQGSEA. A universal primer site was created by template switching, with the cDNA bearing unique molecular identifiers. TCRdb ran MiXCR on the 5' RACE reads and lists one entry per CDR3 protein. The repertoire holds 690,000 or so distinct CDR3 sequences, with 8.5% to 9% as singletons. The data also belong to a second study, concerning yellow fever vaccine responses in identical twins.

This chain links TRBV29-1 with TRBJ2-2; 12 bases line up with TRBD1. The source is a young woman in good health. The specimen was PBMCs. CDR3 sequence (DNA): TGCAGCGTTTATATCGGGACAGGGGGCCGGAGGACCGGGGAGCTGTTTTTT. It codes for CSVYIGTGGRRTGELFF.